The clone carrying this TCR delta chain was counted a few times. A junction end diverges from the germline sequence, so it may reflect a read error. The same CDR3 also results from other DNA sequences found in this sample. TCRdb redid the clone calls on the RT-PCR reads with CATT. The table lists approximately 1,400 delta-chain clones, 8% to 10% of them singletons. The CDR3 runs 20 residues. The germline CDR1 and CDR2 sequences are GEAIGNYY and EKD. The sample comes from a study of gamma-delta T cells after stem cell transplantation. Source material: gamma-delta T cells. The chain uses TRDV2 and TRDJ1; TRDD3 aligns across 12 bases. This receptor was obtained from a human donor. It is not recorded whose cells these are; they may come from a transplant donor. In DNA, the CDR3 is TGCGCCTGTGACACCGTTCTTCTGGGGGATACGCGATCGAACACCGATAAACTCATCTTT. Protein product: CACDTVLLGDTRSNTDKLIF.